This T cell receptor (beta chain) was recorded in a study of blood T cell repertoires in COVID-19. Whole-study context: Acute and convalescent COVID-19 samples came from the United States, Italy and Spain. In each case, the material was cDNA or gDNA derived from T cells, B-cell-depleted T cells, or PBMCs.

CDR3 length: 15 residues. V lost 2 bases and J lost 2; bases outside the gene matches: 3. Looked up from germline, CDR1 is SGHVS and CDR2 is FQNEAQ. Participant age was about 18 to 95 years, and participants resided in fewer than 30 US areas. This clone has more than one count but fewer than ten. Original methodology: Estimates of nucleated cell counts were drawn from the amplification of reference gene primers. TCRdb's table, derived via immunoSEQ multiplex PCR, lists solely in-frame clones and lacks some. V and J calls and clone size follow that table, whereas D and trimming were derived from the DNA. Altogether under 250,000 clones are present, roughly 80% being singletons, with the ten largest covering about 1.3%.

Sequenced: PBMCs or T cells enriched from blood (not recorded which). The V call is TRBV7-8, the J call TRBJ2-7; TRBD2 agrees at 10 bases. The TCR originated in a woman between 40 and 50 years old with acute COVID-19. The CDR3 reads CASSLRTSGAYEQYF. CDR3 coding DNA: TGTGCCAGCAGCTTACGTACTAGCGGGGCCTACGAGCAGTACTTC. Combining the CDR3 with reference TRBV7-8 and TRBJ2-7 gives the whole variable domain GAGVSQSPRYKVAKRGQDVALRCDPISGHVSLFWYQQALGQGPEFLTYFQNEAQLDKSGLPSDRFFAERPEGSVSTLKIQRTQQEDSAVYLCASSLRTSGAYEQYFGPGTRLTVT.